The TCR beta chain described here comes from a study of blood T cell repertoires in COVID-19. Study overall: Collection of acute and convalescent COVID-19 samples took place in the United States, Italy and Spain.

V dropped 4 bases and J dropped 6; count of bases not matched to a gene: 6. Germline V gene lookup returns CDR1 LGHNA and CDR2 YNFKEQ. This CDR3 spans 15 amino acids. How the authors handled the data: Amplification from reference gene primers served as the basis for estimated nucleated cell counts. The protocol was immunoSEQ multiplex PCR, while the TCRdb copy is restricted to in-frame clones and leaves out a portion. D and trimming were read from the DNA, whereas the V and J calls and clone size are those reported in that table. The data contain around 100,000 clones, roughly 86% of them singletons.

The sequence derives from a human donor with acute or convalescent COVID-19. The donor label of this sample is uncertain. The chain links TRBV4-2 to TRBJ2-2; the match to TRBD2 covers 9 bases. The sequencing input was peripheral blood. CDR3 sequence: CASSPGTSQAGELFF. The CDR3 region has the DNA TGTGCCAGCAGCCCAGGGACTAGCCAAGCCGGGGAGCTGTTTTTT.